The next 31 T cell receptor beta chains were all read from a single sample in a study of blood T cell repertoires in COVID-19. Some clones are missing from TCRdb's copy, which holds only in-frame ones; the method was immunoSEQ multiplex PCR. The sample carries some 270,000 clones, around 82% recorded once. The sample comprised peripheral blood. The receptors here all came from a person in their 70s with COVID-19, enrolled during active disease.

The CDR3 spells CASSYRSGVPRNQPQHF. The CDR3 coding sequence is TGTGCCAGCAGTTACCGGTCAGGGGTCCCTCGGAATCAGCCCCAGCATTTT. The chain links TRBV6-2 or TRBV6-3 to TRBJ1-5; tentatively, D is TRBD1 (6 bases). The CDR3 runs 17 residues. Deletions cut 2 bases from V and 4 bases from J, with 18 bases between. CDR1 is MNHEY and CDR2 is SVGEGT in the germline V gene.

This clone was recorded a few times. This chain uses TRBV19 with TRBJ1-5; D is perhaps TRBD1 (6 bases). Trimming took 10 bases from V and 4 from J, leaving 14 bases between them. This CDR3 contains 13 residues. Germline V gene data show CDR1 as LNHDA and CDR2 as SQIVND (reference sequence). CDR3 protein: CATGPTGNQPQHF. The CDR3 bases are TGTGCCACGGGCCCGACAGGTAATCAGCCCCAGCATTTT.

This chain joins TRBV7-2 and TRBJ1-5, with D unclear. Germline V CDR1 and CDR2: SGHTA, FQGNSA. V dropped 5 bases and J dropped 2 bases, with 13 bases sitting between them. The CDR3 is 15 residues long. The CDR3 sequence is CASSPDKTRNQPQHF. In nucleotides, the CDR3 is TGTGCCAGCAGCCCCGACAAGACCCGCAATCAGCCCCAGCATTTT.

In this sample, this clone turned up once. The chain uses TRBV7-6 and TRBJ2-7; 16 positions match TRBD2. The trim removed 5 bases at V and 4 bases at J, leaving 14 bases unmatched. The germline V gene has CDR1 SGHVS and CDR2 FNYEAQ. The CDR3 totals 19 residues. CDR3 sequence: CASSPYPGTSGGGHYEQYF. The CDR3 nucleotides read TGTGCCAGCAGCCCATATCCGGGGACTAGCGGGGGGGGACATTACGAGCAGTACTTC.

This chain joins TRBV5-5 and TRBJ1-2, with TRBD1 matching over 8 bases. The CDR3 runs to 16 residues. The germline V gene encodes CDR1 SGHKS and CDR2 YYEKEE (reference sequence). Trimming took 2 bases from V and 3 from J; bases not matched to a gene: 9. CDR3 bases: TGTGCCAGCAGCTTACTCACAGGGGGAAGTTACTATGGCTACACCTTC. Residues: CASSLLTGGSYYGYTF.

The chain employs TRBV29-1 and TRBJ1-2, with TRBD1 matching 7 bases. Germline V CDR1 and CDR2: SQVTM, ANQGSEA. With 2 bases clipped from V and 5 bases from J, the junction kept 5 bases outside the gene matches. The CDR3 runs 13 residues. CDR3 protein: CSVEPGTDYGYTF. The CDR3, as DNA: TGCAGCGTTGAACCCGGGACAGATTATGGCTACACCTTC.

This sequence joins TRBV19 and TRBJ1-5; 8 bases line up with TRBD1. Germline CDR1 is LNHDA and CDR2 is SQIVND (reference sequence). The V and J ends lost 4 bases and 11 bases, in that order; junction bases with no gene match: 10. This CDR3 has 14 amino acids. The CDR3 region is CASSTLTGALAQHF. The CDR3 DNA reads TGTGCCAGTAGTACCTTGACAGGGGCCCTCGCCCAGCATTTT.

The chain uses TRBV5-1 and TRBJ2-1; 9 bases fit TRBD1. Germline V gene sequence: CDR1 SGHRS, CDR2 YFSETQ. The CDR3 covers 15 residues. Trimming cost V 5 bases and J 3 bases; bases outside gene matches: 6. The CDR3: CASRPPGQGYNEQFF. CDR3 DNA: TGCGCCAGCAGACCCCCGGGACAGGGCTACAATGAGCAGTTCTTC.

The V and J genes are TRBV28 and TRBJ1-6, with a tentative D call TRBD1 (5 bases). The germline V gene has CDR1 MDHEN and CDR2 SYDVKM. The CDR3 is 16 amino acids. V lost 5 bases and J 8 bases, leaving 19 bases between the germline ends. The CDR3 loop is CASSDIGRGADSPLHF. In DNA, the CDR3 is TGTGCCAGCAGTGATATCGGGAGGGGCGCGGATTCACCCCTCCACTTT.

This rearrangement joins TRBV5-1 to TRBJ1-2; the D is unclear. V was trimmed by 0 bases and J by 4 bases, leaving 10 bases between them. CDR1 SGHRS and CDR2 YFSETQ come from the germline V gene. This CDR3 comprises 14 residues. This CDR3 reads CASSLAAGTYGYTF. CDR3 nucleotides: TGCGCCAGCAGCTTGGCAGCAGGTACCTATGGCTACACCTTC. The entire variable domain, with the rest obtained from reference TRBV5-1 and TRBJ1-2, is as follows: KAGVTQTPRYLIKTRGQQVTLSCSPISGHRSVSWYQQTPGQGLQFLFEYFSETQRNKGNFPGRFSGRQFSNSRSEMNVSTLELGDSALYLCASSLAAGTYGYTFGSGTRLTVV.

Turning to this clone: Relative to the germline gene, one junction end is altered; a read error may explain this. The J gene is TRBJ1-6, the V gene TRBV7-2, with D tentatively TRBD1 (5 bases). Per the germline V gene, CDR1 is SGHTA and CDR2 is FQGNSA. This CDR3 contains 16 residues. CDR3 bases: TGTGCCAGCAGCTCGGGAGACGGGACCTATTATTCACCCCTCCACTTT. Its translation is CASSSGDGTYYSPLHF.

The CDR3: CASSLWDSSNYGYTF. DNA for the CDR3: TGTGCCAGCAGTTTATGGGACAGTTCGAACTATGGCTACACCTTC. The chain uses TRBV28 and TRBJ1-2; D is perhaps TRBD1 (6 bases). Trimming took off 0 bases at V and 2 bases at J, with 10 bases between the two ends. This CDR3 region has 15 residues. Looked up from germline, CDR1 is MDHEN and CDR2 is SYDVKM.

This clone was detected only once. This rearrangement joins TRBV28 to TRBJ1-6; a weak D match, TRBD1 (5 bases). This CDR3 spans 14 amino acids. The germline V gene encodes CDR1 MDHEN and CDR2 SYDVKM. V was shortened by 7 bases and J by 5 bases, with 12 bases between the two germline ends. CDR3 coding DNA: TGTGCCAGCACCCCCGGGGGTAATAATTCACCCCTCCACTTT. It is translated as CASTPGGNNSPLHF.

The genes are TRBV6-6 and TRBJ2-7, with 7 bases lining up with TRBD1. Unmatched junction bases numbered 6, after V lost 6 bases and J lost 1 base. Germline values: CDR1 MNHNY, CDR2 SVGAGI (reference sequence). The CDR3 is 14 amino acids. CDR3 DNA sequence: TGTGCCAGCAGGCTAAGGGACAGATCCTACGAGCAGTACTTC. Protein: CASRLRDRSYEQYF.

This chain uses TRBV29-1 with TRBJ1-1; D gene unclear. V was clipped by 4 bases and J by 11 bases, with 17 bases between them. CDR3 length: 12 residues. Per germline, CDR1 SQVTM and CDR2 ANQGSEA. In nucleotides, the CDR3 is TGCAGCGTTGCGGGAAGGGCGCTCGGGGCTTTCTTT. Protein sequence: CSVAGRALGAFF.

The chain couples TRBV18 to TRBJ1-5; tentatively, D is TRBD1 (5 bases). The CDR3 is 15 residues long. Deletions cut 3 bases from V and 4 bases from J, with 13 bases between. From germline, CDR1 is KGHSH and CDR2 LQKENI. The CDR3 DNA is TGTGCCAGCTCACCTACGGGGGTGTCGAATCAGCCCCAGCATTTT. Protein: CASSPTGVSNQPQHF.

As concerns this clone: Its ends do not fully match the called genes, so a read error is possible. The chain employs TRBV20-1 and TRBJ1-2; D is uncertain. Germline-derived CDR1 and CDR2 are DFQATT and SNEGSKA (reference sequence). This CDR3 spans 8 amino acids. Here the CDR3 reads CSANRRLF. Here the CDR3 DNA reads TGCAGTGCCAACCGTAGACTCTTC.

The V and J genes are TRBV7-2 and TRBJ2-5, with D possibly matching TRBD1 (6 bases). V was shortened by 3 bases and J by 4 bases, with 15 bases between the two germline ends. Germline lookup yields CDR1 SGHTA and CDR2 FQGNSA. This CDR3 region has 15 residues. The CDR3 bases are TGTGCCAGCAGCTTTCAAGGGGACACGACAGAGACCCAGTACTTC. It specifies CASSFQGDTTETQYF.

About this clone: Other DNA sequences in this sample translate to the same CDR3. J is TRBJ2-5 and V is TRBV3-1 (or the pseudogene TRBV3-2), with TRBD2 identical over 7 bases. CDR3 size: 13 residues. Germline V lookup: CDR1 LGHDT, CDR2 YNNKEL (reference sequence). Trimming at V came to 6 bases and at J to 2 bases, leaving 3 bases not matched to a gene. As DNA, the CDR3 is TGTGCCAGCAGTCGAGCGGGGCAAGAGACCCAGTACTTC. Translating gives CASSRAGQETQYF.

This chain joins TRBV18 and TRBJ2-7; tentatively, D is TRBD1 (5 bases). The CDR3 has 13 residues. The V and J ends lost 4 bases and 4 bases respectively, with 11 bases between them. Germline V gene data show CDR1 as KGHSH and CDR2 as LQKENI. The CDR3 DNA reads TGTGCCAGCTCACAGCTGAAGGGGTACGAGCAGTACTTC. Its translation is CASSQLKGYEQYF.

This sequence joins TRBV11-3 and TRBJ2-5; tentative D call: TRBD1 (6 bases). The CDR3 is 13 residues long. Looked up from germline, CDR1 is SGHNT and CDR2 is YENEEA. V was clipped by 3 bases and J by 5 bases, with 10 bases between them. CDR3 loop: CASSFQGLETQYF. The CDR3 DNA follows: TGTGCCAGCAGCTTTCAGGGGTTGGAGACCCAGTACTTC. The full variable domain, its missing parts supplied by reference TRBV11-3 and TRBJ2-5, is EAGVVQSPRYKIIEKKQPVAFWCNPISGHNTLYWYLQNLGQGPELLIRYENEEAVDDSQLPKDRFSAERLKGVDSTLKIQPAELGDSAVYLCASSFQGLETQYFGPGTRLLVL.

The V gene is TRBV7-2, the J gene TRBJ2-7; 8 bases line up with TRBD2. CDR3 length equals 14 residues. J lost 5 bases, V lost 6 bases, and 9 bases had no gene match. Germline V gene data show CDR1 as SGHTA and CDR2 as FQGNSA. CDR3 region: CASRLLAEPDEQYF. The CDR3 nucleotides are TGTGCCAGCAGGTTACTAGCGGAGCCGGACGAGCAGTACTTC.

The DNA of the CDR3 is TGTGCCTGGAACCCCCGGCAGGGTATGGACACCTTC. As protein: CAWNPRQGMDTF. The J gene is TRBJ1-2, the V gene TRBV30, with D perhaps matching TRBD1 (5 bases). This CDR3 comprises 12 residues. V lost 4 bases and J lost 12, with 18 bases in between. In germline, CDR1 is GTSNPN, CDR2 SVGIG (reference sequence).

The genes are TRBV27 and TRBJ1-1; TRBD1 might be the D (5 bases). Trimming removed 3 bases from V and 10 bases from J, with 15 bases in between. This CDR3 is built from 13 residues. From germline, CDR1 is MNHEY and CDR2 SMNVEV (reference sequence). The CDR3 sequence: CASSFNPTVVAFF. The CDR3 region has the DNA TGTGCCAGCAGTTTTAACCCGACAGTGGTAGCTTTCTTT.

The chain links TRBV3-1 (or the pseudogene TRBV3-2) to TRBJ2-6; weak D call: TRBD2 (5 bases). Germline CDR1 reads LGHDT; CDR2 reads YNNKEL (reference sequence). The length of the CDR3 is 14 residues. Deletions cut 6 bases from V and 0 bases from J, with 6 bases between. The chain's CDR3 is CASRLVSGANVLTF. For the CDR3, the DNA is TGTGCCAGCAGACTAGTCTCTGGGGCCAACGTCCTGACTTTC.

The chain uses TRBV4-3 and TRBJ1-5, with a weak D call TRBD1 (5 bases). V was pared by 4 bases and J by 1 base, with 11 bases between. This CDR3 spans 15 amino acids. Per the germline V gene, CDR1 is LGHNA and CDR2 is YSLEER. The CDR3 protein is CASSRIQGSNQPQHF. The CDR3 DNA sequence: TGCGCCAGCAGCCGGATCCAGGGAAGCAATCAGCCCCAGCATTTT.

The chain couples TRBV3-1 (or the pseudogene TRBV3-2) to TRBJ2-7; TRBD1 is a possible D gene (6 bases). V lost 3 bases, J lost 7 bases, and 10 bases lay in between. Germline-derived CDR1 and CDR2 are LGHDT and YNNKEL (reference sequence). This CDR3 contains 12 residues. The CDR3 here is CASSQTGEEQYF. CDR3 nucleotides: TGTGCCAGCAGCCAGACAGGTGAAGAGCAGTACTTC.

The V and J genes are TRBV7-2 and TRBJ2-1; the D gene is possibly TRBD2 (6 bases). This CDR3 is built from 13 residues. Trimming took off 5 bases at V and 8 bases at J, with 13 bases between the two ends. Germline V CDR1 and CDR2: SGHTA, FQGNSA. CDR3 sequence (DNA): TGTGCCAGCAGCAAACTAGCTTACGATGAGCAGTTCTTC. Translation gives CASSKLAYDEQFF.

This chain joins TRBV20-1 and TRBJ1-6, with 8 bases identical to TRBD1. Germline loops: CDR1 DFQATT, CDR2 SNEGSKA (reference sequence). With V trimmed by 3 bases and J by 12 bases, 10 bases remained unmatched. This CDR3 is 14 amino acids long. The CDR3 DNA sequence: TGCAGTGCTAGTGCAGCGACAGGGGATAAACCCCTCCACTTT. Its protein is CSASAATGDKPLHF.

CDR3 nucleotides: TGTGCCAGCACCACTCAGCCGGCAGGGAACTATGGCTACACCTTC. Protein product: CASTTQPAGNYGYTF. This chain joins TRBV28 and TRBJ1-2; the D gene is possibly TRBD1 (5 bases). The germline V and J ends were trimmed by 7 bases and 2 bases, with 17 bases remaining between them. Germline V lookup: CDR1 MDHEN, CDR2 SYDVKM. The length of the CDR3 is 15 residues.

V and J are TRBV7-9 and TRBJ1-4; tentative D call: TRBD1 (5 bases). Germline V gene data show CDR1 as SEHNR and CDR2 as FQNEAQ (reference sequence). CDR3 size: 13 residues. Trimming cost V 0 bases and J 7 bases, with 6 bases left between them. In nucleotides, the CDR3 is TGTGCCAGCAGCTTAGCCGGGGGTGAAAAACTGTTTTTT. Translated, it gives CASSLAGGEKLFF.